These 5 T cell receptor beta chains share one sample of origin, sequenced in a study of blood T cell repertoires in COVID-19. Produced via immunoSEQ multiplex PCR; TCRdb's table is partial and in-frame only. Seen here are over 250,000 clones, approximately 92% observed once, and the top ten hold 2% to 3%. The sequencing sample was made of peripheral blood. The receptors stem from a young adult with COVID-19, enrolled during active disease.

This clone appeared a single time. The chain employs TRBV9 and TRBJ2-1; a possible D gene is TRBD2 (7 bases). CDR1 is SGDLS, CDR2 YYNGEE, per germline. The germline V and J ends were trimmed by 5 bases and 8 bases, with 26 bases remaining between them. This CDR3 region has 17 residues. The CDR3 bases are TGTGCCAGCAGGCCCCTGGGGGGCGGGAGTATGATCGATGAGCAGTTCTTC. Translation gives CASRPLGGGSMIDEQFF.

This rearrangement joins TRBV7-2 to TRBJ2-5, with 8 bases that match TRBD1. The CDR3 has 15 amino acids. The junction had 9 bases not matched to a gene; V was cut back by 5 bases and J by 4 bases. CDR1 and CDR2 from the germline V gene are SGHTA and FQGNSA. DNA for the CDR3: TGTGCCAGCAGCCAGGGGGCGGGATCCGTAGAGACCCAGTACTTC. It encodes CASSQGAGSVETQYF.

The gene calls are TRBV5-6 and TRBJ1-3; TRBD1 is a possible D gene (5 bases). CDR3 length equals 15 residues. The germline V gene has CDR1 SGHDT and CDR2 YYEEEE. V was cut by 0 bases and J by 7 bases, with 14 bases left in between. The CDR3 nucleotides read TGTGCCAGCAGCTTGGTGGAGGGGATCATCAACACCATATATTTT. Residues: CASSLVEGIINTIYF.

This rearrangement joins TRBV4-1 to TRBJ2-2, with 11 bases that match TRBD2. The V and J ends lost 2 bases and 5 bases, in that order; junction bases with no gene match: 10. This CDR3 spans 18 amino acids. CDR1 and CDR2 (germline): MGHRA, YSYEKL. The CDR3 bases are TGCGCCAGCAGCCAACTTATAGCGGGAGGGCCGGGGACCGGGGAGCTGTTTTTT. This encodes CASSQLIAGGPGTGELFF.

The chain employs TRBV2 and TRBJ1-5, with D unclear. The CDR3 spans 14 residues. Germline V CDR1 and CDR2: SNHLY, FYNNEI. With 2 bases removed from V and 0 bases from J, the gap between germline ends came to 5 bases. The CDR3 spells CASSEIGSNQPQHF. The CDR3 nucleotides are TGTGCCAGCAGTGAAATCGGTAGCAATCAGCCCCAGCATTTT.